This TCR beta chain was observed in a study of metastatic and nonmetastatic thyroid tumors. Notes on the study in general: Reports indicated that malignant thyroid tumors showed significantly higher TCR beta diversity than benign nodules did, in blood and tumor.

This clone occurred many times. The antigen is unknown. Each patient came to thyroid surgery without any prior treatment (of any kind). As originally analysed: Building a distant-metastasis classifier for papillary thyroid cancer drew on CDR3 differences across clinicopathological groups. TCRdb used MiXCR to call clones anew from the PCR reads. TCRdb, rather than the study authors, made the V and J calls. The data show around 22,000 clones, approximately 11% seen once. The TCR comes from a female donor with papillary thyroid cancer or a benign thyroid nodule (not recorded which). Some clones in this sample may be carry-over from other donors' samples. Sequencing was performed on blood.

The chain's CDR3 is CASSELRAGGADTQYF. CDR3 bases: TGTGCCAGCAGTGAATTAAGAGCGGGAGGGGCAGATACGCAGTATTTT. This chain connects TRBV25-1 to TRBJ2-3, with 10 bases aligning to TRBD2. This CDR3 has 16 residues. Per the germline V gene, CDR1 is MGHDK and CDR2 is SYGVNS. With 1 base clipped from V and 4 bases from J, the junction kept 5 bases outside the gene matches.